This T cell receptor beta chain was observed in a study of shared T cell receptors in the human thymus. TCRdb's table, derived via immunoSEQ multiplex PCR, lists solely in-frame clones and lacks some. Of about 710,000 clones in the sample, more than 70% are singletons; the top ten hold just under 0.0095%. V dropped 5 bases and J dropped 2 bases, with 15 bases sitting between them. The CDR3 spans 15 residues. Germline lookup yields CDR1 MDHEN and CDR2 SYDVKM. In addition, the sample was reused for a study of human thymus T cells.

The sample was thymocytes. This clonotype was sampled from a boy younger than two with a congenital heart defect. The chain recombines TRBV28 with TRBJ2-5, with D tentatively TRBD2 (6 bases). Here the CDR3 reads CASSPRLVRQETQYF. DNA for the CDR3: TGTGCCAGCAGTCCTCGACTAGTTAGGCAAGAGACCCAGTACTTC.